This entry features one TCR beta chain sequence. Its antigen is undetermined. This record belongs to a study of T cells after yellow fever vaccination. Study-wide points: Clones that expanded after primary vaccination mostly reappeared after the booster (nearly 98% CD4, 88% CD8). Although most clonotypes did not, a small share appeared in both CD4 and CD8 compartments. Abundant clonotypes from the bulk population could contaminate FACS-sorted repertoires.

Trimming removed 6 bases at V and 8 bases at J, with 13 bases between. The germline V gene has CDR1 MNHEY and CDR2 SVGAGI. The CDR3 runs to 12 residues. Synthesis of TCR cDNA relied on 5'RACE template switching, which attached a universal primer site and UMIs. TCRdb independently ran MiXCR on the 5' RACE reads; one entry per CDR3 protein. The sample yields 500,000 to 650,000 distinct CDR3 sequences, 17% seen once. The material sequenced was PBMCs, taken around 5 days after the first yellow fever vaccination. The sequence came from a man between 18 and 29 years old who received the YFV17D yellow fever vaccine. This sequence joins TRBV6-5 and TRBJ1-2; D perhaps matches TRBD1 (6 bases). CDR3 sequence reads: CASRRQEMGYTF. The CDR3 coding sequence is TGTGCCAGCAGACGACAGGAGATGGGCTACACCTTC.